Presented here are 15 T cell receptor beta chains from one specimen sequenced in a study of post-analysis software for immune sequencing data. Findings of the study overall: Higher frequency in patients than in controls was seen for roughly five TRBV segments, with TRBV5-6, TRBV5-1 and TRBV20-1 among them.

What these receptors recognize is not known. TCR beta cDNA libraries had unique molecular identifiers. One entry per CDR3 protein results from TCRdb running MiXCR on the PCR reads. The sample shows about half a million distinct CDR3 sequences, around 34% of them seen only once. Sequenced input: blood. These receptors came from a girl aged 2-17 years with multiple sclerosis.

This clonotype was found once. This chain connects TRBV6-5 to TRBJ1-1; D not certain. This CDR3 comprises 15 residues. Trimming stripped 5 bases from V and 1 base from J, with 14 bases between. Germline assignment: CDR1 MNHEY and CDR2 SVGAGI. CDR3: CASSTPSAGNTEAFF. The DNA of the CDR3 is TGTGCCAGCAGTACCCCCTCAGCGGGGAACACTGAAGCTTTCTTT.

This clonotype was counted once. This chain uses TRBV7-2 with TRBJ2-1; no firm D call. V was clipped by 1 base and J by 10 bases, with 8 bases between them. This CDR3 comprises 12 residues. The germline V gene has CDR1 SGHTA and CDR2 FQGNSA. The chain's CDR3 is CASSLDYGEQFF. The CDR3 region has the DNA TGTGCCAGCAGCTTAGATTACGGGGAGCAGTTCTTC.

This clonotype has a handful of counts. The chain links TRBV5-1 to TRBJ2-3; D is uncertain. V was trimmed by 0 bases and J by 3 bases, leaving 20 bases between them. The germline V gene has CDR1 SGHRS and CDR2 YFSETQ. This CDR3 contains 18 residues. CDR3 residues: CASSLAKRLTPFTDTQYF. The CDR3 region has the DNA TGCGCCAGCAGCTTGGCCAAACGGTTGACACCCTTTACAGATACGCAGTATTTT.

The chain combines TRBV5-1 with TRBJ2-3; D is tentatively TRBD1 or TRBD2 (5 bases each). With 2 bases removed from V and 4 bases from J, the gap between germline ends came to 11 bases. This CDR3 is 14 amino acids long. Looked up from germline, CDR1 is SGHRS and CDR2 is YFSETQ. For the CDR3, the DNA is TGCGCCAGCAGCTTCGTCCGGGGCGCAGATACGCAGTATTTT. Its translation: CASSFVRGADTQYF. Variable domain in full (rest from reference TRBV5-1 and TRBJ2-3): KAGVTQTPRYLIKTRGQQVTLSCSPISGHRSVSWYQQTPGQGLQFLFEYFSETQRNKGNFPGRFSGRQFSNSRSEMNVSTLELGDSALYLCASSFVRGADTQYFGPGTRLTVL.

The rearrangement uses TRBV10-3 and TRBJ2-3; 10 bases agree with TRBD2. The ends lost 10 bases at V and 4 bases at J; junction bases unmatched: 14. CDR3 length: 16 residues. The germline V gene has CDR1 ENHRY and CDR2 SYGVKD. The CDR3: CATQPGTSVGADTQYF. CDR3 in DNA: TGTGCCACCCAACCCGGGACTAGCGTTGGAGCAGATACGCAGTATTTT.

CDR3 residues: CASSLAGSEGSAFF. The CDR3 DNA sequence: TGCGCCAGCAGCTTGGCCGGGTCAGAGGGATCGGCTTTCTTT. The chain links TRBV5-1 to TRBJ1-1; D not certain. Trimming pared 0 bases from V and 11 bases from J, leaving 17 bases between. The CDR3 sequence is 14 residues long. Per the germline V gene, CDR1 is SGHRS and CDR2 is YFSETQ.

The chain has TRBV15 and TRBJ1-1; D remains ambiguous. Trimming left V 8 bases short and J 1 base short, with 8 bases between. The V gene's germline CDR1 is LNHNV and CDR2 YYDKDF (reference sequence). This CDR3 has 12 residues. The chain's CDR3 is CATAPWNTEAFF. Written as DNA, the CDR3 is TGTGCCACCGCCCCCTGGAACACTGAAGCTTTCTTT.

The chain is built from TRBV12-3 or TRBV12-4 and TRBJ1-2, with a tentative D call TRBD1 (5 bases). This CDR3 is 15 amino acids long. The V and J ends lost 5 bases and 5 bases respectively, with 18 bases between them. In DNA, the CDR3 is TGTGCCAGCAGTGTTCAGGGTTCGCGCGGGTATGGCTACACCTTC. Translated: CASSVQGSRGYGYTF.

This rearrangement joins TRBV20-1 to TRBJ2-5; 12 positions match TRBD2. Germline V lookup: CDR1 DFQATT, CDR2 SNEGSKA (reference sequence). V shed 2 bases, J shed 0 bases, and the junction held 4 bases outside the gene matches. CDR3 length: 16 residues. In DNA, the CDR3 is TGCAGTGCTAGAATAGGACTAGCGGGGAACCAAGAGACCCAGTACTTC. Translating gives CSARIGLAGNQETQYF.

The V gene is TRBV6-5, the J gene TRBJ2-7; TRBD1 aligns across 8 bases. J was trimmed by 2 bases and V by 6 bases; bases with no gene match: 6. CDR1 is MNHEY and CDR2 is SVGAGI in the germline V gene. This CDR3 has 14 amino acids. DNA for the CDR3: TGTGCCAGCAGGCGCCAACAGGGGGCCTACGAGCAGTACGTC. Translation gives CASRRQQGAYEQYV.

This clonotype was counted ten times or more. V and J are TRBV3-1 and TRBJ2-1; 10 positions match TRBD2. The germline V gene encodes CDR1 LGHDT and CDR2 YNNKEL (reference sequence). The CDR3 runs to 15 residues. V was pared by 0 bases and J by 6 bases, with 2 bases of the junction left unmatched. The CDR3 bases are TGTGCCAGCAGCCAAGAGCTAGCGGGGGCCAATGAGCAGTTCTTC. Its translation is CASSQELAGANEQFF.

This rearrangement joins TRBV4-1 to TRBJ1-4; TRBD1 might be the D (6 bases). V was clipped by 3 bases and J by 6 bases, with 14 bases between them. This CDR3 is built from 15 residues. CDR1 is MGHRA, CDR2 YSYEKL, per germline. The CDR3 DNA sequence: TGCGCCAGCAGCCAGATCAGGGGTTCGTATGAAAAACTGTTTTTT. Its protein product is CASSQIRGSYEKLFF.

This clonotype occurred many times. The gene calls are TRBV20-1 and TRBJ1-3; no firm D call. This CDR3 is 13 amino acids long. V shed 6 bases and J shed 0 bases, with 9 bases lying between them. Germline loops: CDR1 DFQATT, CDR2 SNEGSKA (reference sequence). CDR3 coding DNA: TGCAGTGCCGCCGAGAGCTCTGGAAACACCATATATTTT. It is translated as CSAAESSGNTIYF.

The rearrangement uses TRBV7-8 and TRBJ1-1; D call uncertain. V was cut by 1 base and J by 1 base, with 10 bases left in between. In germline, CDR1 is SGHVS, CDR2 FQNEAQ. The CDR3 consists of 15 residues. This CDR3 reads CASSLEVTANTEAFF. CDR3 nucleotide sequence: TGTGCCAGCAGCTTAGAAGTGACGGCGAACACTGAAGCTTTCTTT.

This clonotype was detected a few times. The rearrangement links TRBV10-2 to TRBJ2-3; D could derive from TRBD1 or TRBD2 (5 bases each). CDR1 is WSHSY, CDR2 SAAADI, per germline. This CDR3 spans 16 amino acids. Trimming removed 6 bases from V and 6 bases from J, with 22 bases in between. CDR3 in amino acids: CASSQRLGPPADTQYF. CDR3 nucleotides: TGCGCCAGCAGCCAACGCTTGGGACCTCCGGCGGATACGCAGTATTTT.